A single sample gave rise to the 8 T cell receptor beta chains below, sequenced in a study of T cells in Graves' hyperthyroidism and ophthalmopathy. TCR beta CDR3 region amplification was performed from RNA transcripts. Researchers ran a first-round RT-PCR on the TCR CDR3 using the HTBI primer set. One entry per CDR3 protein, called by TCRdb with MiXCR from the multiplex PCR reads. The table shows about 550,000 distinct CDR3 sequences, with around 21% occurring only once. What was sequenced was blood. These receptors originate from a man in his late teens or twenties with Graves' hyperthyroidism.

This clonotype was counted a few times. The chain employs TRBV20-1 and TRBJ2-7, with 12 bases lining up with TRBD2. CDR1 is DFQATT, CDR2 SNEGSKA, per germline (reference sequence). With 3 bases clipped from V and 4 bases from J, the junction kept 10 bases outside the gene matches. The CDR3 consists of 16 residues. The CDR3 nucleotides read TGCAGTGCTAGTGTTACTAGCGGGGGGATATTTTACGAGCAGTACTTC. It specifies CSASVTSGGIFYEQYF.

The table lists this clonotype with a few counts. The chain links TRBV5-6 to TRBJ2-5, with 7 bases fitting TRBD1. The CDR3 contains 14 residues. V was clipped by 4 bases and J by 2 bases; unmatched bases: 5. In germline, CDR1 is SGHDT, CDR2 YYEEEE. The CDR3 here is CASSGRQGQETQYF. The DNA for the CDR3 is TGTGCCAGCAGCGGGAGACAGGGTCAAGAGACCCAGTACTTC.

The chain uses TRBV28 and TRBJ1-2; D not resolved. Trimming removed 7 bases at V and 4 bases at J, with 16 bases between. Germline CDR1 MDHEN, CDR2 SYDVKM. CDR3 length: 14 residues. CDR3 protein: CASIPAVAAYGYTF. The CDR3 nucleotides read TGTGCCAGCATCCCCGCTGTGGCAGCCTATGGCTACACCTTC.

This clonotype was seen ten or more times. The CDR3 is CATSEGRSYEQYF. The CDR3 DNA reads TGTGCCACCAGTGAAGGAAGATCTTACGAGCAGTACTTC. V gene TRBV24-1 combines with J gene TRBJ2-7; D is uncertain. The germline V gene has CDR1 KGHDR and CDR2 SFDVKD. The CDR3 spans 13 residues. The ends were cut back, 4 bases at V and 4 bases at J, with 10 bases in the middle.

In its sample, this clonotype was seen many times. CDR3 loop: CASTRVEGSTEAFF. CDR3 in DNA: TGTGCCAGCACACGCGTGGAGGGAAGCACTGAAGCTTTCTTT. The rearrangement links TRBV6-2 or TRBV6-3 to TRBJ1-1; no clear D gene. Germline CDR1 and CDR2: MNHEY and SVGEGT. The CDR3 sequence is 14 residues long. With 7 bases removed from V and 4 bases from J, the gap between germline ends came to 16 bases.

The chain couples TRBV10-3 to TRBJ1-5; D unresolved. This CDR3 comprises 14 residues. Trimming took 4 bases from V and 1 from J, leaving 8 bases between them. Germline values: CDR1 ENHRY, CDR2 SYGVKD. Here the CDR3 DNA reads TGTGCCATCAGTGGGACTGGAAGCAATCAGCCCCAGCATTTT. Translation gives CAISGTGSNQPQHF.

This clonotype was seen repeatedly, ten times or more. The V call is TRBV2, the J call TRBJ2-1, with unresolved D. V was clipped by 6 bases and J by 4 bases, with 4 bases between them. This CDR3 spans 11 amino acids. CDR1 SNHLY and CDR2 FYNNEI come from the germline V gene. The CDR3 is CASRSYNEQFF. In nucleotides, the CDR3 is TGTGCCAGCAGGTCTTACAATGAGCAGTTCTTC.

This clonotype appeared many times. The genes are TRBV6-5 and TRBJ1-5; 7 bases align to TRBD1. Germline lookup yields CDR1 MNHEY and CDR2 SVGAGI. V was clipped by 5 bases and J by 4 bases; unmatched bases: 2. The length of the CDR3 is 13 residues. The CDR3 loop is CASSMDRNQPQHF. In DNA form, the CDR3 reads TGTGCCAGCAGTATGGACAGGAATCAGCCCCAGCATTTT.